A selection of T cell receptor beta chains follows, all from one sample in a study of shared T cell receptors in the human thymus. Repertoires were generated with immunoSEQ multiplex PCR, while TCRdb's copy carries only in-frame clones and drops some. The sample has about 660,000 clones; roughly 90% are singletons. The sample was also reused in another study, on human thymus T cells.

Sequencing input: thymocytes. The receptors come from a boy in the first two years of life with a congenital heart defect. Each CDR3 is given with its conserved first and last residue. Fields, in order: CDR3 protein, CDR3 DNA, D gene, CDR3 length, V gene, J gene, clone size. D genes are given only for firm matches. Only some rows state a clone size, as once, few, many or a class for expanded clones.

CDR3aa: CASSLGYYEQYF; CDR3nt: TGTGCCAGCAGCTTGGGCTACTACGAGCAGTACTTC; d_gene: .; len: 12; v_gene: TRBV5-6; j_gene: TRBJ2-7; abundance: few
CDR3aa: CSPRPERGNEQFF; CDR3nt: TGCAGCCCCCGACCGGAGCGGGGGAATGAGCAGTTCTTC; d_gene: TRBD2; len: 13; v_gene: TRBV29-1; j_gene: TRBJ2-1; abundance: .
CDR3aa: CSVGGPNYGYTF; CDR3nt: TGCAGCGTTGGAGGGCCCAACTATGGCTACACCTTC; d_gene: .; len: 12; v_gene: TRBV29-1; j_gene: TRBJ1-2; abundance: once
CDR3aa: CSFGTSDYEQYF; CDR3nt: TGCAGCTTCGGGACTAGCGACTACGAGCAGTACTTC; d_gene: TRBD2; len: 12; v_gene: TRBV29-1; j_gene: TRBJ2-7; abundance: .
CDR3aa: CASGWSGTYEQYF; CDR3nt: TGTGCCAGCGGGTGGTCAGGGACCTACGAGCAGTACTTC; d_gene: .; len: 13; v_gene: TRBV19; j_gene: TRBJ2-7; abundance: .
CDR3aa: CAIRVTGDRATDTQYF; CDR3nt: TGTGCCATCAGGGTGACAGGGGATCGGGCCACAGATACGCAGTATTTT; d_gene: TRBD1; len: 16; v_gene: TRBV10-3; j_gene: TRBJ2-3; abundance: .
CDR3aa: CASSETGHKVGELFF; CDR3nt: TGCGCCAGCAGTGAGACAGGGCATAAAGTCGGGGAGCTGTTTTTT; d_gene: .; len: 15; v_gene: TRBV10-1; j_gene: TRBJ2-2; abundance: .
CDR3aa: CSARDRGTQYF; CDR3nt: TGCAGTGCTAGAGATCGAGGGACCCAGTACTTC; d_gene: .; len: 11; v_gene: TRBV20-1; j_gene: TRBJ2-5; abundance: .
CDR3aa: CATSRVRLGGHTEAFF; CDR3nt: TGTGCCACCAGCAGAGTTAGACTCGGAGGGCACACTGAAGCTTTCTTT; d_gene: .; len: 16; v_gene: TRBV15; j_gene: TRBJ1-1; abundance: .
CDR3aa: CASSSSTSGRYEQYF; CDR3nt: TGTGCCAGCAGCTCATCGACTAGCGGACGATACGAGCAGTACTTC; d_gene: TRBD2; len: 15; v_gene: TRBV7-2; j_gene: TRBJ2-7; abundance: .
CDR3aa: CASSAWGPGRGTDTQYF; CDR3nt: TGTGCCAGCAGCGCCTGGGGCCCCGGCCGCGGCACAGATACGCAGTATTTT; d_gene: .; len: 17; v_gene: TRBV9; j_gene: TRBJ2-3; abundance: .
CDR3aa: CAWSPTGESYEQYF; CDR3nt: TGTGCCTGGAGTCCGACAGGCGAATCCTACGAGCAGTACTTC; d_gene: .; len: 14; v_gene: TRBV30; j_gene: TRBJ2-7; abundance: .
CDR3aa: CASSLARLAQANEQFF; CDR3nt: TGTGCCAGCAGCTTAGCGCGCCTAGCTCAGGCCAATGAGCAGTTCTTC; d_gene: .; len: 16; v_gene: TRBV7-9; j_gene: TRBJ2-1; abundance: .
CDR3aa: CASIRGRHTGELFF; CDR3nt: TGTGCTAGTATAAGGGGGAGACACACCGGGGAGCTGTTTTTT; d_gene: .; len: 14; v_gene: TRBV12-5; j_gene: TRBJ2-2; abundance: .
CDR3aa: CASSWVLTENEQFF; CDR3nt: TGCGCCAGCAGCTGGGTCCTGACAGAGAATGAGCAGTTCTTC; d_gene: .; len: 14; v_gene: TRBV5-1; j_gene: TRBJ2-1; abundance: .
CDR3aa: CASSPGDAGAQLGYEQYF; CDR3nt: TGTGCCAGCTCACCGGGTGACGCGGGAGCACAACTGGGGTACGAGCAGTACTTC; d_gene: TRBD2; len: 18; v_gene: TRBV18; j_gene: TRBJ2-7; abundance: .
CDR3aa: CASSQGQNYGYTF; CDR3nt: TGTGCCAGCAGCCAGGGACAGAACTATGGCTACACCTTC; d_gene: TRBD1; len: 13; v_gene: TRBV6-6; j_gene: TRBJ1-2; abundance: .
CDR3aa: CASSLYRSNTIYF; CDR3nt: TGTGCCAGCAGCCTGTACCGGTCGAACACCATATATTTT; d_gene: .; len: 13; v_gene: TRBV6-5; j_gene: TRBJ1-3; abundance: .
CDR3aa: CASSQGRGLTLDTQYF; CDR3nt: TGCGCCAGCAGCCAAGGACGGGGACTTACCTTAGATACGCAGTATTTT; d_gene: .; len: 16; v_gene: TRBV4-1; j_gene: TRBJ2-3; abundance: .
CDR3aa: CASRPGIGQTYEQYF; CDR3nt: TGTGCCAGCAGGCCGGGTATTGGACAGACCTACGAGCAGTACTTC; d_gene: .; len: 15; v_gene: TRBV27; j_gene: TRBJ2-7; abundance: .
CDR3aa: CSGLGGAPKNIQYF; CDR3nt: TGCAGCGGCTTGGGGGGGGCCCCCAAAAACATTCAGTACTTC; d_gene: .; len: 14; v_gene: TRBV29-1; j_gene: TRBJ2-4; abundance: .
CDR3aa: CASSQKSGRETYEQYF; CDR3nt: TGTGCCAGCAGCCAGAAGAGCGGGAGGGAGACCTACGAGCAGTACTTC; d_gene: TRBD2; len: 16; v_gene: TRBV14; j_gene: TRBJ2-7; abundance: .
CDR3aa: CASSHKSTGDFQPQHF; CDR3nt: TGTGCCAGCAGCCATAAATCGACAGGGGATTTTCAGCCCCAGCATTTT; d_gene: TRBD1; len: 16; v_gene: TRBV7-9; j_gene: TRBJ1-5; abundance: .
CDR3aa: CASSPTWEQFF; CDR3nt: TGTGCCAGCAGCCCGACTTGGGAGCAGTTCTTC; d_gene: .; len: 11; v_gene: TRBV5-8; j_gene: TRBJ2-1; abundance: .
CDR3aa: CASSRTGPHYEQYF; CDR3nt: TGTGCCAGCTCGAGGACAGGTCCTCACTACGAGCAGTACTTC; d_gene: TRBD1; len: 14; v_gene: TRBV2; j_gene: TRBJ2-7; abundance: .
CDR3aa: CAWSSPRAGGLNIQYF; CDR3nt: TGTGCCTGGAGTTCCCCCCGGGCAGGGGGCCTGAACATTCAGTACTTC; d_gene: TRBD1; len: 16; v_gene: TRBV30; j_gene: TRBJ2-4; abundance: .
CDR3aa: CASSEGRRDGNTIYF; CDR3nt: TGTGCCAGCAGTGAAGGTCGGAGGGATGGAAACACCATATATTTT; d_gene: .; len: 15; v_gene: TRBV6-1; j_gene: TRBJ1-3; abundance: .
CDR3aa: CASSFLAGGNEQFF; CDR3nt: TGTGCCAGCAGCTTCCTAGCGGGAGGGAATGAGCAGTTCTTC; d_gene: TRBD2; len: 14; v_gene: TRBV11-2; j_gene: TRBJ2-1; abundance: .
CDR3aa: CASSRNSGQRNTEAFF; CDR3nt: TGTGCCAGCAGTCGCAATTCGGGACAGCGGAACACTGAAGCTTTCTTT; d_gene: TRBD1; len: 16; v_gene: TRBV28; j_gene: TRBJ1-1; abundance: .
CDR3aa: CASRGAMWARNIQYF; CDR3nt: TGTGCCAGCAGGGGGGCGATGTGGGCTCGGAACATTCAGTACTTC; d_gene: .; len: 15; v_gene: TRBV21-1; j_gene: TRBJ2-4; abundance: .
CDR3aa: CETTGTGPYEQYF; CDR3nt: TGTGAGACGACCGGGACAGGGCCCTACGAGCAGTACTTC; d_gene: TRBD1; len: 13; v_gene: TRBV6-1; j_gene: TRBJ2-7; abundance: .
CDR3aa: CASSLRGRTGDEQYF; CDR3nt: TGTGCCAGCAGCTTGCGTGGCAGGACAGGGGACGAGCAGTACTTC; d_gene: TRBD1; len: 15; v_gene: TRBV5-4; j_gene: TRBJ2-7; abundance: .
CDR3aa: CASSPGVPYEQYF; CDR3nt: TGTGCCAGCAGCCCGGGAGTGCCCTACGAGCAGTACTTC; d_gene: .; len: 13; v_gene: TRBV6-5; j_gene: TRBJ2-7; abundance: .
CDR3aa: CATRLAPRSGANVLTF; CDR3nt: TGTGCCACCAGATTAGCGCCACGCTCTGGGGCCAACGTCCTGACTTTC; d_gene: .; len: 16; v_gene: TRBV15; j_gene: TRBJ2-6; abundance: .